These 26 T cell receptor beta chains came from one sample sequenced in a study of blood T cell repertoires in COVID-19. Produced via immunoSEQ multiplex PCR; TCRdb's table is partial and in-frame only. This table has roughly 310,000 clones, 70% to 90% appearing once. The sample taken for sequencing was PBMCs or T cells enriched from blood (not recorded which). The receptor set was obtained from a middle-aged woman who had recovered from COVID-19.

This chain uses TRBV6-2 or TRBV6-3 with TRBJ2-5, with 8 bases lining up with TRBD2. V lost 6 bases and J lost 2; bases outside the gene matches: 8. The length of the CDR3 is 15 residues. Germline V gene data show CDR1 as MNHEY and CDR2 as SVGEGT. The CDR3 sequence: CASSLRLAGQETQYF. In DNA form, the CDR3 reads TGTGCCAGCAGCCTGCGGCTAGCGGGTCAAGAGACCCAGTACTTC.

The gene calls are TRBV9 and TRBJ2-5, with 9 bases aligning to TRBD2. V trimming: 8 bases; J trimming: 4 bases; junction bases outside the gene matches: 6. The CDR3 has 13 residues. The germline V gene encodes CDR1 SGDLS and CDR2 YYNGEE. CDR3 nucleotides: TGTGCCAGTGGCGGGAGGGCCAGAGAGACCCAGTACTTC. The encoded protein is CASGGRARETQYF.

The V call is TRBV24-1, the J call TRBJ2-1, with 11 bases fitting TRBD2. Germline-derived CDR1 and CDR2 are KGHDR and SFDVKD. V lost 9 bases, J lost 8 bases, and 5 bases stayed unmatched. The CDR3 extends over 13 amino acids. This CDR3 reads CATRRLAGHEQFF. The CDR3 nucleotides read TGTGCCACCCGAAGACTAGCGGGGCATGAGCAGTTCTTC.

The CDR3 protein is CASSLDRIANSYNEQFF. The CDR3 DNA follows: TGTGCCAGCAGCTTAGATCGGATAGCGAACTCCTACAATGAGCAGTTCTTC. The chain uses TRBV11-3 and TRBJ2-1; maybe TRBD2 (5 bases). The CDR3 consists of 17 residues. Germline CDR1 and CDR2: SGHNT and YENEEA. The ends were cut back, 0 bases at V and 0 bases at J, with 12 bases in the middle.

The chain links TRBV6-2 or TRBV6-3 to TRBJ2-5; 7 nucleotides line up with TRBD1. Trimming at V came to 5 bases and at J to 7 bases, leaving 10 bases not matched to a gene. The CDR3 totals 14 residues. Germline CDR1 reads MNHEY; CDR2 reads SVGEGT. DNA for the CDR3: TGTGCCAGCAGTGGGGACAGCGTTTTTGGGACCCAGTACTTC. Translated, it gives CASSGDSVFGTQYF.

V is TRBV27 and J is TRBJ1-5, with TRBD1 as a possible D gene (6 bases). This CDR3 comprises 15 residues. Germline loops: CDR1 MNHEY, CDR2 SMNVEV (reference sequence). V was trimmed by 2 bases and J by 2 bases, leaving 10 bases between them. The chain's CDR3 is CASSLTGTRNQPQHF. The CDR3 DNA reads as TGTGCCAGCAGTTTAACCGGGACACGCAATCAGCCCCAGCATTTT.

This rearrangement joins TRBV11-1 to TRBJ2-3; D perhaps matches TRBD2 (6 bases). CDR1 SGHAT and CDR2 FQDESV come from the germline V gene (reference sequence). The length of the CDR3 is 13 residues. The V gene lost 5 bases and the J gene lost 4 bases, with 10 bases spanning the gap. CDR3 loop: CASSAGLSDTQYF. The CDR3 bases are TGTGCCAGCAGCGCGGGGCTTTCAGATACGCAGTATTTT.

CDR3 DNA: TGCAGCGCCGCATTGGGCGAGCTCGGGCAGTTCTTC. It encodes CSAALGELGQFF. The chain employs TRBV29-1 and TRBJ2-1; D is uncertain. Germline V gene data show CDR1 as SQVTM and CDR2 as ANQGSEA. CDR3 size: 12 residues. Trimming left V 7 bases short and J 12 bases short, with 19 bases between.

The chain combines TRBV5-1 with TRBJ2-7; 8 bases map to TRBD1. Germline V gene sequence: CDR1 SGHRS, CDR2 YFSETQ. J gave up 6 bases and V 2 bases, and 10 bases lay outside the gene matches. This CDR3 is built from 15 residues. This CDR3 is CASSFIGQGTTEQYF. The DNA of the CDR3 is TGCGCCAGCAGCTTCATAGGACAGGGAACAACCGAGCAGTACTTC.

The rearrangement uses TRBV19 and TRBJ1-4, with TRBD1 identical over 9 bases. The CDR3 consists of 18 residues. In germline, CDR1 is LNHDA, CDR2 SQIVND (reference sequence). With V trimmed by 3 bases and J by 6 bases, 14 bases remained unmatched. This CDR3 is CASSISGYRGREDEKLFF. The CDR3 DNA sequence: TGTGCCAGTAGTATTTCCGGCTACAGGGGGCGGGAAGATGAAAAACTGTTTTTT.

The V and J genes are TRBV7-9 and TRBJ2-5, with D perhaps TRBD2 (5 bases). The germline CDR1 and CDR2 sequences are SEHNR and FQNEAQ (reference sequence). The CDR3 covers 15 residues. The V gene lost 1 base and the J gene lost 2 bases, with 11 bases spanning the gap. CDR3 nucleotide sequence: TGTGCCAGCAGCTTAGTTTTCGAGGGTCAAGAGACCCAGTACTTC. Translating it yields CASSLVFEGQETQYF. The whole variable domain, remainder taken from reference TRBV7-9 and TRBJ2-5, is DTGVSQNPRHKITKRGQNVTFRCDPISEHNRLYWYRQTLGQGPEFLTYFQNEAQLEKSRLLSDRFSAERPKGSFSTLEIQRTEQGDSAMYLCASSLVFEGQETQYFGPGTRLLVL.

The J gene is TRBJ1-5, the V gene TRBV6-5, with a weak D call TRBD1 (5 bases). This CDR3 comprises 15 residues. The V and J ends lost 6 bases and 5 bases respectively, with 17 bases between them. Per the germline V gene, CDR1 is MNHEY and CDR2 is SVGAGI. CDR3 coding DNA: TGTGCCAGCAGACAACGACAGAGTCGCTATCAGCCCCAGCATTTT. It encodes CASRQRQSRYQPQHF.

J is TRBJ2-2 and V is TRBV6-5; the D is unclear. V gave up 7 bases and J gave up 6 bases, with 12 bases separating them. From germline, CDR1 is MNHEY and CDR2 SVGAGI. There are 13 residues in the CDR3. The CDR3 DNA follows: TGTGCCAGCACCCGTAGTTCCCCCGGGGAGCTGTTTTTT. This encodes CASTRSSPGELFF.

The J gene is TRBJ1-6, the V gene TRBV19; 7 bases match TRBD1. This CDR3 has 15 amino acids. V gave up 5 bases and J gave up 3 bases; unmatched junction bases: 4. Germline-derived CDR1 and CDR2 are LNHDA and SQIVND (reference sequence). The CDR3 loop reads CASSFRDSYNSPLHF. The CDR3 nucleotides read TGTGCCAGTAGTTTCCGGGACAGCTATAATTCACCCCTCCACTTT.

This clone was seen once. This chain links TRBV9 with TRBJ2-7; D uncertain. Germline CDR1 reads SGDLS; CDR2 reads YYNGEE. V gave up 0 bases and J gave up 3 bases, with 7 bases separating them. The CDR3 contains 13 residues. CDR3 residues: CASSVGHSYEQYF. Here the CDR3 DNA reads TGTGCCAGCAGCGTAGGTCACAGCTACGAGCAGTACTTC. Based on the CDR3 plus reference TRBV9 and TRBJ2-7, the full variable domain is DSGVTQTPKHLITATGQRVTLRCSPRSGDLSVYWYQQSLDQGLQFLIQYYNGEERAKGNILERFSAQQFPDLHSELNLSSLELGDSALYFCASSVGHSYEQYFGPGTRLTVT.

The CDR3 DNA reads as TGTGCCAGCAGCGTAGGACCTCTAGAGCAGCCCCAGCATTTT. The encoded protein is CASSVGPLEQPQHF. The chain employs TRBV9 and TRBJ1-5; D is undetermined. CDR1 and CDR2 from the germline V gene are SGDLS and YYNGEE. This CDR3 spans 14 amino acids. With 0 bases removed from V and 7 bases from J, the gap between germline ends came to 11 bases.

CDR3 loop: CASSPPQLSGGAYNEQFF. The CDR3 nucleotides read TGTGCCAGCAGCCCACCACAGCTTAGCGGGGGGGCCTACAATGAGCAGTTCTTC. This sequence joins TRBV7-2 and TRBJ2-1, with TRBD2 identical over 11 bases. CDR1 is SGHTA and CDR2 is FQGNSA in the germline V gene. The J segment lost 2 bases and the V segment lost 5 bases, leaving 11 bases of the junction unmatched. This CDR3 is 18 amino acids long. Full variable domain (remainder filled in from reference TRBV7-2 and TRBJ2-1): GAGVSQSPSNKVTEKGKDVELRCDPISGHTALYWYRQSLGQGLEFLIYFQGNSAPDKSGLPSDRFSAERTGGSVSTLTIQRTQQEDSAVYLCASSPPQLSGGAYNEQFFGPGTRLTVL.

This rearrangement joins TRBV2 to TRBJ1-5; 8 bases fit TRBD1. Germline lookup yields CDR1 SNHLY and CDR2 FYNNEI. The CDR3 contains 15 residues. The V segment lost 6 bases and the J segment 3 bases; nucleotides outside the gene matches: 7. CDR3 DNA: TGTGCCAGCAGGGACAGGGAGTTTGACAATCAGCCCCAGCATTTT. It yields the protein CASRDREFDNQPQHF.

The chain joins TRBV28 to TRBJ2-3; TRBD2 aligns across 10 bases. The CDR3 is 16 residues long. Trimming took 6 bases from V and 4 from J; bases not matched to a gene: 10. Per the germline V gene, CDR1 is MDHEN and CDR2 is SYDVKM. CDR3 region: CASRKSSGGRADTQYF. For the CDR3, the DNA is TGTGCCAGCAGGAAAAGTAGCGGGGGGAGGGCAGATACGCAGTATTTT. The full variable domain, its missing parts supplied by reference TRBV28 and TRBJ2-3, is DVKVTQSSRYLVKRTGEKVFLECVQDMDHENMFWYRQDPGLGLRLIYFSYDVKMKEKGDIPEGYSVSREKKERFSLILESASTNQTSMYLCASRKSSGGRADTQYFGPGTRLTVL.

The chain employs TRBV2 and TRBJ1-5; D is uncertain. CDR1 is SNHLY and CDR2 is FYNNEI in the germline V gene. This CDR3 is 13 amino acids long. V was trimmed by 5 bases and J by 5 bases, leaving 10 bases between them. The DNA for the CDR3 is TGTGCCAGCAGTAAATATTCAGATCAGCCCCAGCATTTT. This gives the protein CASSKYSDQPQHF.

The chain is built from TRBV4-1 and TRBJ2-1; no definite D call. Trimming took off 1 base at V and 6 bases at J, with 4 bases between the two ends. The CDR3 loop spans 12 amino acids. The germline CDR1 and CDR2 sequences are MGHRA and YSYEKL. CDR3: CASSQVSNEQFF. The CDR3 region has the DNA TGCGCCAGCAGCCAAGTGAGCAATGAGCAGTTCTTC.

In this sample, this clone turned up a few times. DNA for the CDR3: TGTGCCAGCAGCAGGGACAGGGGGACTGGAAACACCATATATTTT. This translates into CASSRDRGTGNTIYF. V usage is TRBV5-5 and J usage is TRBJ1-3; 11 bases are shared with TRBD1. The J segment lost 2 bases and the V segment lost 4 bases, leaving 2 bases of the junction unmatched. The germline CDR1 and CDR2 sequences are SGHKS and YYEKEE (reference sequence). The CDR3 is made up of 15 amino acids.

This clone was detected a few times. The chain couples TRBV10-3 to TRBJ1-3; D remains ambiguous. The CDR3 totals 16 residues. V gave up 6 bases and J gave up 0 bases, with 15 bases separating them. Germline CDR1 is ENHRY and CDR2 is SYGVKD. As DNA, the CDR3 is TGTGCCATCAGCCGTATTATCGTTAACTCTGGAAACACCATATATTTT. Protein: CAISRIIVNSGNTIYF.

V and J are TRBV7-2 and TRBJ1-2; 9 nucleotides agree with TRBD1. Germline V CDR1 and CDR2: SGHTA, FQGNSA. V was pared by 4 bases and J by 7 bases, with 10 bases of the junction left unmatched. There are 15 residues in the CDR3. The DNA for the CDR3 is TGTGCCAGCAGCTCCGGCCGAGGACAGGGGACTGGCTACACCTTC. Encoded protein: CASSSGRGQGTGYTF. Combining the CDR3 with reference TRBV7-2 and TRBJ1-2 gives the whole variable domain GAGVSQSPSNKVTEKGKDVELRCDPISGHTALYWYRQSLGQGLEFLIYFQGNSAPDKSGLPSDRFSAERTGGSVSTLTIQRTQQEDSAVYLCASSSGRGQGTGYTFGSGTRLTVV.

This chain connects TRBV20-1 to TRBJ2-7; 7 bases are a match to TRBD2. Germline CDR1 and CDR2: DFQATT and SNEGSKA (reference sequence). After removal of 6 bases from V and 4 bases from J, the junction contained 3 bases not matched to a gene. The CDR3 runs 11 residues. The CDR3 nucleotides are TGCAGTGCCATAGCGGGTTACGAGCAGTACTTC. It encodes CSAIAGYEQYF.

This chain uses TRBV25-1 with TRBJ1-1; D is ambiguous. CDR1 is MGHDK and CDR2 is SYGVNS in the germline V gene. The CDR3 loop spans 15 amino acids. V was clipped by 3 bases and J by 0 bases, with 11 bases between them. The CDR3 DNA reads TGTGCCAGCAGTGATGTGTCCAACATGAACACTGAAGCTTTCTTT. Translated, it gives CASSDVSNMNTEAFF.